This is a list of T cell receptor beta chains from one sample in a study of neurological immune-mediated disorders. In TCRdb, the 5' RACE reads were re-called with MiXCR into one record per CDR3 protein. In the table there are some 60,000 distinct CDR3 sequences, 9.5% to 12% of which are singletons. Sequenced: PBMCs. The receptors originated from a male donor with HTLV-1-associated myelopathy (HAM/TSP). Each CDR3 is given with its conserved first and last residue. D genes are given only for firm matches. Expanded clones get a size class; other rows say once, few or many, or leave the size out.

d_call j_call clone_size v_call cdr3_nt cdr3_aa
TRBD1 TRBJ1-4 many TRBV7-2 TGTGCCAGCAGCTTAGTAGGGACAGGGGCCGAAAAACTGTTTTTT CASSLVGTGAEKLFF
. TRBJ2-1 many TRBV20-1 TGCAGTGCTAGCGAGCAGGGAGGATCCTACAATGAGCAGTTCTTC CSASEQGGSYNEQFF
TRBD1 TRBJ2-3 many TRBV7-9 TGTGCCAGCAGCTTAGTGGCCGGGACAGGGAAAGATACGCAGTATTTT CASSLVAGTGKDTQYF
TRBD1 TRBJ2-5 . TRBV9 TGTGCCAGCAGCAGAGACAGGGGGCTTGTAGGGACCAAGTACTTC CASSRDRGLVGTKYF
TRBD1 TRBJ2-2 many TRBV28 TGTGCCAGCAGTTTCCTCAAGGCGGGGACAGGAAACACCGGGGAGCTGTTTTTT CASSFLKAGTGNTGELFF
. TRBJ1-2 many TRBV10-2 TGCGCCAGCAGTGAAAGGGTACTCTCCCTTGATGGCTACACCTTC CASSERVLSLDGYTF
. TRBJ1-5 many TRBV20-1 TGCAGTGGGGGCCCTTATAGCAATCAGCCCCAGCATTTT CSGGPYSNQPQHF
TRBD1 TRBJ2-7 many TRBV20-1 TGCAGTGCTAGAGTGGGGACAGGGGACTACGAGCAGTACTTC CSARVGTGDYEQYF
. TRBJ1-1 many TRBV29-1 TGCAGCGTCTTAAACGGTGGAAGGGCTGAAGCTTTCTTT CSVLNGGRAEAFF
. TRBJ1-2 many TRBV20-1 TGCAGTGCTAGGCCTAACTATGGCTACACCTTC CSARPNYGYTF
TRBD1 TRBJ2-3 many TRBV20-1 TGCAGTGCTAGAGTGCCAGGGGGCGTAGATACGCAGTATTTT CSARVPGGVDTQYF
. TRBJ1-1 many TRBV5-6 TGTGCCAGCGAAACAGGCACTGAAGCTTTCTTT CASETGTEAFF
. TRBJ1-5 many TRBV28 TGTGCCAGCAGTTTGGCGGGAAGGGACAATCAGCCCCAGCATTTT CASSLAGRDNQPQHF
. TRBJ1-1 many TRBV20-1 TGCAGTGCTAGAGATTCGGGGAAGGACACTGAAGCTTTCTTT CSARDSGKDTEAFF
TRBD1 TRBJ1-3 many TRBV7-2 TGTGCCAGCAGCGCCTCGACAGGGTCTGGAAACACCATATATTTT CASSASTGSGNTIYF
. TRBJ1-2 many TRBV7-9 TGTGCCAGCAGCGTCGGGACGGACTATGGCTACACCTTC CASSVGTDYGYTF
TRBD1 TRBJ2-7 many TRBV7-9 TGTGCCAGCAGTTTAAGCGCGGCAGGGGGCTACGAGCAGTACTTC CASSLSAAGGYEQYF
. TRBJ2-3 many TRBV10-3 TGTGCCATCAGTGAGAGAGGGCCGACAGATACGCAGTATTTT CAISERGPTDTQYF